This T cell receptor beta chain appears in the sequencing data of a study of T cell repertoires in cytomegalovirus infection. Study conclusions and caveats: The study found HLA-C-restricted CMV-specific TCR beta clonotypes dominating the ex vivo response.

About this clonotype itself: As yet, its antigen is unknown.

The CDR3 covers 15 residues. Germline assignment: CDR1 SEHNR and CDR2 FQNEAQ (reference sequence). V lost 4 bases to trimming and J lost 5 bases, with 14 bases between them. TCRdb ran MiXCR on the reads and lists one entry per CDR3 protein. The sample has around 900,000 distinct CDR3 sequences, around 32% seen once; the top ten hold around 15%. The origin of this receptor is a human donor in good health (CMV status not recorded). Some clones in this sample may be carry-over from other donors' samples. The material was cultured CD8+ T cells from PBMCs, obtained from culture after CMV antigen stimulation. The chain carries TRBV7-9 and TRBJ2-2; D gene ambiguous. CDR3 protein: CASSSPTWWTGELFF. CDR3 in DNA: TGTGCCAGCAGCTCGCCGACATGGTGGACCGGGGAGCTGTTTTTT.